Presented here are 32 T cell receptor beta chains from one specimen sequenced in a study of blood T cell repertoires in COVID-19. Assay used: immunoSEQ multiplex PCR; TCRdb lists only in-frame clones, some missing. The sample contains approximately 140,000 clones, roughly 87% of which appear only once. What was sequenced was peripheral blood. These receptors were taken from a woman aged 60-70 years with active or convalescent COVID-19.

This chain links TRBV4-1 with TRBJ2-6; 9 nucleotides agree with TRBD1. This CDR3 is built from 19 residues. Germline CDR1 and CDR2: MGHRA and YSYEKL. V lost 0 bases to trimming and J lost 0 bases; unmatched junction nucleotides: 6. The CDR3 reads CASSQEGQGDSSGANVLTF. The DNA for the CDR3 is TGCGCCAGCAGCCAAGAGGGACAGGGTGATTCCTCTGGGGCCAACGTCCTGACTTTC.

The chain is built from TRBV5-8 and TRBJ1-6; the D gene is possibly TRBD1 (6 bases). This CDR3 contains 14 residues. V was pared by 0 bases and J by 7 bases, with 8 bases between. From germline, CDR1 is SGHTS and CDR2 YDEGEE. CDR3 nucleotides: TGTGCCAGCAGCTTGGGGGACACCAATTCACCCCTCCACTTT. Protein sequence: CASSLGDTNSPLHF.

The CDR3 coding sequence is TGTGCCAGCAGTTCTATGACAGGAAACTACGAGCAGTACTTC. Translation gives CASSSMTGNYEQYF. V gene TRBV6-2 or TRBV6-3 combines with J gene TRBJ2-7; tentative D call: TRBD1 (6 bases). CDR3 length: 14 residues. Germline CDR1 and CDR2: MNHEY and SVGEGT. Trimming removed 4 bases from V and 3 bases from J, with 13 bases in between.

This sequence joins TRBV19 and TRBJ2-2, with 10 bases matching TRBD1. This CDR3 is built from 15 residues. The V segment lost 6 bases and the J segment 0 bases; nucleotides outside the gene matches: 1. The V gene's germline CDR1 is LNHDA and CDR2 SQIVND (reference sequence). CDR3: CASRTGGANTGELFF. The CDR3 DNA reads TGTGCCAGTAGGACAGGGGGCGCGAACACCGGGGAGCTGTTTTTT.

This chain joins TRBV5-6 and TRBJ2-7, with 9 bases fitting TRBD1. CDR1 is SGHDT, CDR2 YYEEEE, per germline. The CDR3 consists of 14 residues. V gave up 1 base and J gave up 4 bases; unmatched junction bases: 3. In nucleotides, the CDR3 is TGTGCCAGCAGCTTGTCAGGACAGGGGTACGAGCAGTACTTC. Protein: CASSLSGQGYEQYF. The full variable domain, with the rest looked up from reference TRBV5-6 and TRBJ2-7, is DAGVTQSPTHLIKTRGQQVTLRCSPKSGHDTVSWYQQALGQGPQFIFQYYEEEERQRGNFPDRFSGHQFPNYSSELNVNALLLGDSALYLCASSLSGQGYEQYFGPGTRLTVT.

V is TRBV9 and J is TRBJ1-3; 7 bases fit TRBD1. There are 14 residues in the CDR3. Germline assignment: CDR1 SGDLS and CDR2 YYNGEE. Germline trimming cut 6 bases from V and 5 bases from J; bases unmatched to any gene: 8. CDR3 coding DNA: TGTGCCAGCAACCCGACAGGGAACCGAAACACCATATATTTT. Translation: CASNPTGNRNTIYF.

This clone was picked up a small number of times. This chain uses TRBV7-9 with TRBJ1-2; TRBD1 aligns across 8 bases. V trimming: 1 base; J trimming: 8 bases; junction bases outside the gene matches: 6. The CDR3 consists of 14 residues. Per germline, CDR1 SEHNR and CDR2 FQNEAQ (reference sequence). The CDR3 is CASSLGGQGRGYTF. The CDR3 DNA is TGTGCCAGCAGCTTAGGAGGACAGGGCCGGGGCTACACCTTC.

This sequence joins TRBV7-8 and TRBJ1-6; D is uncertain. Germline CDR1 is SGHVS and CDR2 is FQNEAQ. The V and J ends lost 4 bases and 9 bases respectively, with 13 bases between them. This CDR3 has 14 residues. Written as DNA, the CDR3 is TGTGCCAGCAGCTCTAGCCTAGGGAGTTCACCCCTCCACTTT. This translates into CASSSSLGSSPLHF.

The CDR3 here is CASSLDAPTTNSPLHF. As DNA, the CDR3 is TGTGCCAGCAGCTTAGATGCCCCTACCACTAATTCACCCCTCCACTTT. The chain combines TRBV11-2 with TRBJ1-6; D call uncertain. Looked up from germline, CDR1 is SGHAT and CDR2 is FQNNGV. This CDR3 is built from 16 residues. The V end was cut by 0 bases, the J end by 6 bases, with 12 bases between.

The chain links TRBV19 to TRBJ2-7; the D gene is possibly TRBD2 (5 bases). The CDR3 contains 15 residues. CDR1 and CDR2 (germline): LNHDA, SQIVND (reference sequence). Trimming took off 6 bases at V and 0 bases at J, with 15 bases between the two ends. CDR3 residues: CASSPDGESSYEQYF. The CDR3 region has the DNA TGTGCCAGTAGCCCGGACGGGGAGAGCTCCTACGAGCAGTACTTC.

Of note for this clone: A junction end diverges from the germline sequence, so it may reflect a read error. The rearrangement links TRBV30 to TRBJ2-5, with a weak D call TRBD2 (6 bases). There are 13 residues in the CDR3. Looked up from germline, CDR1 is GTSNPN and CDR2 is SVGIG (reference sequence). The DNA for the CDR3 is TGTGCCCGGAGGGCCCTCCCGGGAGAGACCCAGTACTTC. Translation gives CARRALPGETQYF.

J is TRBJ2-5 and V is TRBV3-1 (or the pseudogene TRBV3-2); maybe TRBD2 (6 bases). Germline CDR1 reads LGHDT; CDR2 reads YNNKEL (reference sequence). Trimming pared 8 bases from V and 5 bases from J, leaving 21 bases between. The CDR3 is made up of 15 amino acids. CDR3 protein: CASGGLGGPRETQYF. CDR3 DNA: TGTGCCAGCGGTGGTTTAGGAGGGCCGAGGGAGACCCAGTACTTC.

The rearrangement links TRBV6-2 or TRBV6-3 to TRBJ2-1; no clear D. V dropped 5 bases and J dropped 10 bases, with 15 bases sitting between them. CDR1 is MNHEY and CDR2 is SVGEGT in the germline V gene. The CDR3 is made up of 13 amino acids. The chain's CDR3 is CASSVSVLSEQFF. CDR3 in DNA: TGTGCCAGCAGTGTCTCTGTCTTGAGCGAGCAGTTCTTC.

V gene TRBV18 combines with J gene TRBJ1-2; tentatively, D is TRBD1 (6 bases). Germline assignment: CDR1 KGHSH and CDR2 LQKENI. This CDR3 has 13 residues. With 8 bases removed from V and 4 bases from J, the gap between germline ends came to 14 bases. Written as DNA, the CDR3 is TGTGCCAGCCGAGAGGGGGTTGGCTATGGCTACACCTTC. Translation gives CASREGVGYGYTF.

The chain is built from TRBV5-1 and TRBJ2-2; 7 nucleotides agree with TRBD1. The CDR3 sequence is 16 residues long. Germline CDR1 reads SGHRS; CDR2 reads YFSETQ. The J segment lost 4 bases and the V segment lost 2 bases, leaving 8 bases of the junction unmatched. The CDR3 coding sequence is TGCGCCAGCAGCTTTGCCCGGGACAGAGTCACCGGGGAGCTGTTTTTT. It yields the protein CASSFARDRVTGELFF.

The rearrangement links TRBV20-1 to TRBJ2-7; D may be TRBD1 (5 bases). CDR1 and CDR2 from the germline V gene are DFQATT and SNEGSKA (reference sequence). V lost 3 bases and J lost 3, with 6 bases in between. The CDR3 sequence is 11 residues long. CDR3 region: CSASQGYEQYF. The DNA for the CDR3 is TGCAGTGCTAGTCAGGGCTACGAGCAGTACTTC.

V is TRBV7-6 and J is TRBJ2-5, with 15 bases that match TRBD2. This CDR3 comprises 17 residues. The germline V gene encodes CDR1 SGHVS and CDR2 FNYEAQ. The ends lost 5 bases at V and 1 base at J; junction bases unmatched: 5. The CDR3 DNA follows: TGTGCCAGCAGCCCGGAGGGACTAGCGGGGGGCCAAGAGACCCAGTACTTC. Its protein is CASSPEGLAGGQETQYF.

The table lists this clone with a count of one. V and J are TRBV5-1 and TRBJ2-1; TRBD2 matches at 11 bases. V lost 4 bases, J lost 12 bases, and 15 bases stayed unmatched. Germline-derived CDR1 and CDR2 are SGHRS and YFSETQ. There are 16 residues in the CDR3. CDR3 sequence: CASSSTSGTSGLGQFF. CDR3 DNA sequence: TGCGCCAGCAGCAGCACCTCTGGGACTAGCGGACTAGGGCAGTTCTTC. The variable domain in full, with the rest retrieved from reference TRBV5-1 and TRBJ2-1, is KAGVTQTPRYLIKTRGQQVTLSCSPISGHRSVSWYQQTPGQGLQFLFEYFSETQRNKGNFPGRFSGRQFSNSRSEMNVSTLELGDSALYLCASSSTSGTSGLGQFFGPGTRLTVL.

This chain connects TRBV10-1 to TRBJ2-1; TRBD1 matches 9 bases. Germline V lookup: CDR1 WNHNN, CDR2 SYGVQD (reference sequence). The V gene end was trimmed by 2 bases and the J gene end by 9 bases; junction bases not matched to a gene: 14. The CDR3 spans 17 residues. The CDR3, as DNA: TGCGCCAGCAGTGAGGTCGGGACAGGGCTCGGAAGTGGTGAGCAGTTCTTC. This encodes CASSEVGTGLGSGEQFF.

The chain is built from TRBV6-6 and TRBJ2-5; perhaps TRBD2 as D (5 bases). V lost 2 bases, J lost 5 bases, and 9 bases lay in between. The CDR3 has 13 residues. From germline, CDR1 is MNHNY and CDR2 SVGAGI (reference sequence). The CDR3 DNA follows: TGTGCCAGCAGTTACGGCAGGAGGGAGACCCAGTACTTC. It codes for CASSYGRRETQYF.

This chain connects TRBV5-1 to TRBJ1-1; TRBD1 aligns across 10 bases. Germline assignment: CDR1 SGHRS and CDR2 YFSETQ. With 2 bases clipped from V and 6 bases from J, the junction kept 7 bases outside the gene matches. The CDR3 is 15 residues long. CDR3 sequence: CASSLGTGEWAEAFF. CDR3 bases: TGCGCCAGCAGCTTAGGGACAGGGGAATGGGCTGAAGCTTTCTTT.

This sequence joins TRBV19 and TRBJ1-2; weak D call: TRBD1 (5 bases). With 5 bases removed from V and 5 bases from J, the gap between germline ends came to 18 bases. Germline assignment: CDR1 LNHDA and CDR2 SQIVND (reference sequence). The CDR3 length is 15 residues. This CDR3 is CASSLSPGTIYGYTF. For the CDR3, the DNA is TGTGCCAGTAGTCTCAGCCCCGGGACTATTTATGGCTACACCTTC.

The DNA for the CDR3 is TGTGCCAGCAACCAACAGGGGGCAACCGGGAATGAGCAGTTCTTC. Translating it yields CASNQQGATGNEQFF. The chain recombines TRBV2 with TRBJ2-1; TRBD1 agrees at 9 bases. V shed 7 bases, J shed 7 bases, and the junction held 11 bases outside the gene matches. Per germline, CDR1 SNHLY and CDR2 FYNNEI. There are 15 residues in the CDR3.

The chain combines TRBV19 with TRBJ1-6; TRBD1 matches 10 bases. Germline V gene lookup returns CDR1 LNHDA and CDR2 SQIVND (reference sequence). The CDR3 is 15 amino acids. With V trimmed by 6 bases and J by 6 bases, 5 bases remained unmatched. Here the CDR3 reads CASRTGTGVNSPLHF. CDR3 nucleotide sequence: TGTGCCAGTAGAACTGGGACAGGGGTTAATTCACCCCTCCACTTT.

The rearrangement uses TRBV18 and TRBJ1-1; 8 nucleotides align to TRBD1. Trimming took 8 bases from V and 4 from J; bases not matched to a gene: 9. Germline CDR1 reads KGHSH; CDR2 reads LQKENI. This CDR3 is built from 14 residues. The CDR3 protein is CASHTPRGLTEAFF. The DNA for the CDR3 is TGTGCCAGCCATACCCCCAGGGGGCTCACTGAAGCTTTCTTT.

The J gene is TRBJ1-1, the V gene TRBV6-5, with 9 bases matching TRBD1. CDR1 is MNHEY and CDR2 is SVGAGI in the germline V gene. This CDR3 has 15 amino acids. The J segment lost 6 bases and the V segment lost 4 bases, leaving 9 bases of the junction unmatched. The CDR3 loop is CASSFYGTGRAEAFF. CDR3 nucleotides: TGTGCCAGCAGTTTTTACGGGACAGGGAGGGCTGAAGCTTTCTTT.

The chain carries TRBV4-3 and TRBJ2-1, with 9 bases lining up with TRBD2. CDR3 length equals 17 residues. Per germline, CDR1 LGHNA and CDR2 YSLEER. Trimming cost V 0 bases and J 6 bases; bases outside gene matches: 9. In DNA, the CDR3 is TGCGCCAGCAGCCAAGAGAGGAGGCTAGCGGGGTTCAATGAGCAGTTCTTC. This encodes CASSQERRLAGFNEQFF.

The J gene is TRBJ2-7, the V gene TRBV25-1, with D perhaps TRBD1 (7 bases). This CDR3 contains 13 residues. V lost 5 bases, J lost 7 bases, and 15 bases lay in between. In germline, CDR1 is MGHDK, CDR2 SYGVNS. CDR3: CASSQTGAGEQYF. As DNA, the CDR3 is TGTGCCAGCAGTCAAACAGGGGCGGGGGAGCAGTACTTC.

This clone was seen a few times. The V and J genes are TRBV14 and TRBJ2-7; D remains ambiguous. In germline, CDR1 is SGHDN, CDR2 FVKESK. The CDR3 contains 14 residues. The V end lost 4 bases, the J end lost 2 bases, and 12 bases lay between the germline ends. CDR3 nucleotide sequence: TGTGCCAGCAGCCGCACCGACATACCCTACGAGCAGTACTTC. This encodes CASSRTDIPYEQYF.

CDR3: CASSPLDNPLSGNTIYF. DNA for the CDR3: TGTGCCAGCTCACCCCTCGACAATCCCCTCTCTGGAAACACCATATATTTT. This chain uses TRBV18 with TRBJ1-3, with no clear D. Trimming took 3 bases from V and 0 from J, leaving 15 bases between them. The CDR3 has 17 residues. Germline CDR1 and CDR2: KGHSH and LQKENI.

V usage is TRBV19 and J usage is TRBJ2-2, with a tentative D call TRBD2 (5 bases). The germline gives CDR1 LNHDA, CDR2 SQIVND (reference sequence). The CDR3 has 15 residues. Deletions cut 4 bases from V and 1 base from J, with 10 bases between. The chain's CDR3 is CASSTEGVNTGELFF. For the CDR3, the DNA is TGTGCCAGTAGTACCGAGGGCGTGAACACCGGGGAGCTGTTTTTT.

CDR3 region: CASSARGQGYTF. The CDR3 nucleotides are TGTGCCAGCAGTGCCAGGGGGCAAGGCTACACCTTC. The chain links TRBV2 to TRBJ1-2; 8 bases agree with TRBD1. Germline values: CDR1 SNHLY, CDR2 FYNNEI. V lost 4 bases, J lost 8 bases, and 3 bases stayed unmatched. There are 12 residues in the CDR3.